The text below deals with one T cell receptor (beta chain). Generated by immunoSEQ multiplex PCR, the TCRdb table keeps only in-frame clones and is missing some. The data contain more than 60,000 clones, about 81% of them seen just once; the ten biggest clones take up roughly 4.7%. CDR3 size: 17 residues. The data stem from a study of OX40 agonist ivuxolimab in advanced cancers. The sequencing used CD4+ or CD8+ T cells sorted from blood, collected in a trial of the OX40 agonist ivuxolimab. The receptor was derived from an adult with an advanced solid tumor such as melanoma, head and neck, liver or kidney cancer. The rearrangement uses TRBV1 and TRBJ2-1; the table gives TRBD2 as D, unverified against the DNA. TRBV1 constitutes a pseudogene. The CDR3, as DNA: TGCACCAGCAGCCCCCCTAGCGGGGGGACCTTTGACAATGAGCAGTTCTTC. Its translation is CTSSPPSGGTFDNEQFF.